The 28 T cell receptor beta chains below all came from one sample that was sequenced in a study of cytomegalovirus exposure and HLA in healthy donors. Assay used: immunoSEQ multiplex PCR; TCRdb lists only in-frame clones, some missing. The data hold 150,000 to 200,000 clones, with just under 90% observed a single time. The sequencing input was PBMCs. These receptors were obtained from a man aged 18 to 35 in good health and CMV-seropositive.

The chain couples TRBV28 to TRBJ2-5, with 7 bases identical to TRBD1. The CDR3 is 17 residues long. Germline loops: CDR1 MDHEN, CDR2 SYDVKM. V dropped 4 bases and J dropped 1; count of bases not matched to a gene: 12. The CDR3 reads CASSSRMGRGSQETQYF. CDR3 bases: TGTGCCAGCAGTTCCCGAATGGGCAGGGGGTCCCAAGAGACCCAGTACTTC.

The rearrangement uses TRBV7-3 and TRBJ2-3; 7 bases are shared with TRBD2. V lost 5 bases, J lost 2 bases, and 7 bases stayed unmatched. Germline CDR1 SGHTA, CDR2 FQGTGA. This CDR3 spans 15 amino acids. Here the CDR3 DNA reads TGTGCCAGCAGCCCTGGGACTACAGCCACAGATACGCAGTATTTT. Residues: CASSPGTTATDTQYF.

V gene TRBV2 combines with J gene TRBJ2-7, with D possibly TRBD1 on 5 matching bases. Between the trimmed V and J ends, which lost 3 bases and 0 bases, there was a span of 9 bases. The germline gives CDR1 SNHLY, CDR2 FYNNEI. The CDR3 runs to 14 residues. The CDR3 DNA reads as TGTGCCAGCAGTGACGAGACAGACTCCTACGAGCAGTACTTC. It is translated as CASSDETDSYEQYF.

In DNA form, the CDR3 reads TGTGCCAGCAGTTTTCGGAGTTACAATGAGCAGTTCTTC. It specifies CASSFRSYNEQFF. The gene calls are TRBV28 and TRBJ2-1; D uncertain. The CDR3 has 13 amino acids. V gave up 3 bases and J gave up 4 bases, with 7 bases separating them. Per the germline V gene, CDR1 is MDHEN and CDR2 is SYDVKM.

This clone was counted between two and nine times. The rearrangement uses TRBV7-9 and TRBJ1-2; possible D gene TRBD1, 5 bases. V was pared by 4 bases and J by 8 bases, with 14 bases between. Germline values: CDR1 SEHNR, CDR2 FQNEAQ (reference sequence). This CDR3 contains 13 residues. The CDR3 coding sequence is TGTGCCAGCAGCTCCCTTGGGGCGGGGGGCTACACCTTC. This encodes CASSSLGAGGYTF.

The chain uses TRBV27 and TRBJ1-5, with 9 bases fitting TRBD1. This CDR3 has 16 residues. CDR1 and CDR2 from the germline V gene are MNHEY and SMNVEV (reference sequence). The junction had 7 bases not matched to a gene; V was cut back by 5 bases and J by 2 bases. The CDR3 sequence is CASSLAGDRGNQPQHF. The CDR3 bases are TGTGCCAGCAGTCTCGCTGGGGACAGGGGCAATCAGCCCCAGCATTTT.

This chain joins TRBV27 and TRBJ2-7; 11 nucleotides align to TRBD2. CDR1 is MNHEY, CDR2 SMNVEV, per germline (reference sequence). V was pared by 8 bases and J by 7 bases, with 13 bases of the junction left unmatched. The CDR3 covers 15 residues. The CDR3 DNA sequence: TGTGCCAGCGCCTACACTAGCGGGAGTCGGAGGGAGCAGTACTTC. This gives the protein CASAYTSGSRREQYF.

This chain connects TRBV5-1 to TRBJ2-5, with no clear D. The CDR3 runs to 13 residues. Per the germline V gene, CDR1 is SGHRS and CDR2 is YFSETQ. Trimming removed 6 bases from V and 1 base from J, with 10 bases in between. CDR3 residues: CASTLASQETQYF. The CDR3 bases are TGCGCCAGCACCCTGGCTTCCCAAGAGACCCAGTACTTC.

The rearrangement uses TRBV5-1 and TRBJ1-1; D unclear. The CDR3 loop spans 13 amino acids. Per the germline V gene, CDR1 is SGHRS and CDR2 is YFSETQ. V was trimmed by 3 bases and J by 11 bases, leaving 17 bases between them. The CDR3 DNA is TGCGCCAGCAGCTCCGGACGGGGTGATGCGGCTTTCTTT. Amino acids: CASSSGRGDAAFF.

This clone has only a few counts. This chain connects TRBV25-1 to TRBJ2-7, with 10 bases fitting TRBD2. The CDR3 loop spans 15 amino acids. V lost 3 bases to trimming and J lost 1 base; unmatched junction nucleotides: 3. Germline assignment: CDR1 MGHDK and CDR2 SYGVNS. As DNA, the CDR3 is TGTGCCAGCAGTGACCCACTAGCGGGGTCCTACGAGCAGTACTTC. It codes for CASSDPLAGSYEQYF.

This clone was recorded a few times. The chain carries TRBV6-1 and TRBJ1-2; 10 bases match TRBD1. Germline V gene sequence: CDR1 MNHNS, CDR2 SASEGT. The CDR3 has 14 residues. V was pared by 3 bases and J by 6 bases, with 4 bases of the junction left unmatched. The CDR3 region has the DNA TGTGCCAGCAGTGAGGGACAGGGGTGGAATGGCTACACCTTC. It encodes CASSEGQGWNGYTF.

The chain has TRBV11-2 and TRBJ2-3, with D perhaps TRBD2 (5 bases). From germline, CDR1 is SGHAT and CDR2 FQNNGV. This CDR3 comprises 14 residues. The germline V and J ends were trimmed by 2 bases and 0 bases, with 6 bases remaining between them. CDR3 amino acids: CASSLRLSTDTQYF. CDR3 nucleotides: TGTGCCAGCAGCTTACGACTAAGCACAGATACGCAGTATTTT.

The chain combines TRBV27 with TRBJ1-4; 12 nucleotides agree with TRBD1. The germline V gene has CDR1 MNHEY and CDR2 SMNVEV (reference sequence). With V trimmed by 3 bases and J by 5 bases, 4 bases remained unmatched. The CDR3 spans 16 residues. The CDR3 protein is CASSFRDRGPNEKLFF. The CDR3 DNA is TGTGCCAGCAGTTTCAGGGACAGGGGGCCAAATGAAAAACTGTTTTTT.

The chain links TRBV7-3 to TRBJ2-7, with 12 bases that match TRBD2. With V trimmed by 5 bases and J by 7 bases, 6 bases remained unmatched. In germline, CDR1 is SGHTA, CDR2 FQGTGA. This CDR3 has 14 amino acids. The CDR3 protein is CASSRLAGATEQYF. CDR3 bases: TGTGCCAGCAGCCGACTAGCGGGAGCGACTGAGCAGTACTTC.

This rearrangement joins TRBV2 to TRBJ2-1; TRBD1 aligns across 7 bases. V was clipped by 3 bases and J by 9 bases; unmatched bases: 5. The CDR3 spans 13 residues. CDR1 SNHLY and CDR2 FYNNEI come from the germline V gene. CDR3 in DNA: TGTGCCAGCAGTGAGACAGGGATGAGTGAGCAGTTCTTC. Amino acid sequence: CASSETGMSEQFF.

This clone was recorded once. CDR3 nucleotide sequence: TGTGCCAGTACGGGGCTAGCGGGAAATCAGAATGAGCAGTTCTTC. Translating gives CASTGLAGNQNEQFF. V gene TRBV19 combines with J gene TRBJ2-1, with 9 bases that match TRBD2. Per the germline V gene, CDR1 is LNHDA and CDR2 is SQIVND (reference sequence). After removal of 7 bases from V and 7 bases from J, the junction contained 11 bases not matched to a gene. The CDR3 consists of 15 residues.

The chain has TRBV27 and TRBJ2-2, with 7 bases aligning to TRBD1. The length of the CDR3 is 15 residues. V lost 7 bases and J lost 3; bases outside the gene matches: 8. Germline CDR1 MNHEY, CDR2 SMNVEV (reference sequence). The CDR3 reads CASTYLGQDTGELFF. DNA for the CDR3: TGTGCCAGCACCTACCTAGGACAGGACACCGGGGAGCTGTTTTTT.

This chain links TRBV23-1 with TRBJ2-7; TRBD1 matches at 9 bases. TRBV23-1 is an ORF, with its function uncertain. The CDR3 has 15 residues. J lost 3 bases, V lost 5 bases, and 8 bases had no gene match. CDR3 nucleotide sequence: TGCGCCAGCAGTAAAATAACAGGGGGCAGCTACGAGCAGTACTTC. Amino acid sequence: CASSKITGGSYEQYF.

The genes are TRBV7-8 and TRBJ1-3; tentatively, D is TRBD1 (6 bases). Trimming cost V 2 bases and J 6 bases, with 14 bases left between them. The CDR3 loop spans 15 amino acids. The germline gives CDR1 SGHVS, CDR2 FQNEAQ. CDR3 region: CASSLKVRGVNTIYF. Written as DNA, the CDR3 is TGTGCCAGCAGCTTAAAGGTCAGGGGAGTAAACACCATATATTTT.

The rearrangement joins TRBV11-1 to TRBJ2-5; D is unclear. Germline CDR1 reads SGHAT; CDR2 reads FQDESV (reference sequence). The CDR3 sequence is 15 residues long. The germline V and J ends were trimmed by 3 bases and 5 bases, with 16 bases remaining between them. The CDR3 DNA is TGTGCCAGCAGCTTGGTTTCCCAGCACGGGGAGACCCAGTACTTC. Its translation is CASSLVSQHGETQYF.

The chain has TRBV5-6 and TRBJ1-5; D uncertain. Trimming left V 3 bases short and J 10 bases short, with 17 bases between. The CDR3 is made up of 14 amino acids. The germline CDR1 and CDR2 sequences are SGHDT and YYEEEE. CDR3 residues: CASSSRTGIQPQHF. CDR3 bases: TGTGCCAGCAGCTCCCGGACTGGGATTCAACCCCAGCATTTT.

This clone was recorded once. The chain carries TRBV19 and TRBJ2-7; a weak D match, TRBD1 (5 bases). CDR3 length equals 16 residues. Germline V gene lookup returns CDR1 LNHDA and CDR2 SQIVND (reference sequence). V shed 3 bases and J shed 0 bases, with 15 bases lying between them. The CDR3 protein is CASSMVGGHSSYEQYF. CDR3 sequence (DNA): TGTGCCAGTAGTATGGTCGGCGGACACAGCTCCTACGAGCAGTACTTC.

DNA of the CDR3: TGTGCCAGCAGTAGCGGGAGTGAGTACGAGCAGTACTTC. This sequence encodes CASSSGSEYEQYF. The rearrangement joins TRBV4-2 to TRBJ2-7, with 9 bases identical to TRBD2. The CDR3 extends over 13 amino acids. Germline V gene data show CDR1 as LGHNA and CDR2 as YNFKEQ. V gave up 6 bases and J gave up 4 bases; unmatched junction bases: 4.

The chain links TRBV18 to TRBJ2-1; 9 positions agree with TRBD1. Looked up from germline, CDR1 is KGHSH and CDR2 is LQKENI. The CDR3 extends over 16 amino acids. V was pared by 2 bases and J by 2 bases, with 4 bases of the junction left unmatched. The DNA for the CDR3 is TGTGCCAGCTCACCAGCGGGACAGGGAGCCTACAATGAGCAGTTCTTC. Its translation is CASSPAGQGAYNEQFF.

The CDR3 is CASTSASSYNEQFF. In DNA form, the CDR3 reads TGTGCCAGCACCTCGGCTAGCTCCTACAATGAGCAGTTCTTC. The rearrangement uses TRBV27 and TRBJ2-1; D gene uncertain. Trimming removed 7 bases from V and 0 bases from J, with 10 bases in between. Germline-derived CDR1 and CDR2 are MNHEY and SMNVEV (reference sequence). This CDR3 spans 14 amino acids.

The rearrangement links TRBV9 to TRBJ1-2, with a tentative D call TRBD1 (6 bases). The CDR3 length is 17 residues. V dropped 4 bases and J dropped 5 bases, with 24 bases sitting between them. Germline V gene data show CDR1 as SGDLS and CDR2 as YYNGEE. The CDR3 DNA sequence: TGTGCCAGCAGCCAAGTCCCCGGCGGCAGGGGAGGGTATGGCTACACCTTC. Amino acid sequence: CASSQVPGGRGGYGYTF.

In the case of this clone: One end of the junction is discordant with germline, which a read error may explain. The chain is built from TRBV7-7 and TRBJ2-7; 9 bases fit TRBD1. This CDR3 region has 14 residues. Germline V gives CDR1 SSHAT, CDR2 FNYEAQ (reference sequence). CDR3 nucleotides: TGTGCTAGCAGAGCCGGGGACAGGGCTTCCGAGCAGTACTTC. It specifies CASRAGDRASEQYF.

This clone has just a few counts. This chain uses TRBV27 with TRBJ1-1, with D hard to call. V lost 6 bases to trimming and J lost 0 bases, with 11 bases between them. CDR3 length: 14 residues. Germline lookup yields CDR1 MNHEY and CDR2 SMNVEV (reference sequence). The CDR3 sequence is CASRVQSMNTEAFF. The CDR3 DNA reads TGTGCCAGCAGAGTACAGTCTATGAACACTGAAGCTTTCTTT.